One and the same sample provided the 2 T cell receptor beta chains below, sequenced in a study of blood T cell repertoires in COVID-19. Produced via immunoSEQ multiplex PCR; TCRdb's table is partial and in-frame only. The sample records over 250,000 clones, 70% to 90% being singletons. Specimen: peripheral blood. These receptors came from a woman aged 30 to 39 with acute or convalescent COVID-19.

This chain uses TRBV6-2 or TRBV6-3 with TRBJ2-7; 10 bases are shared with TRBD1. Germline V gene lookup returns CDR1 MNHEY and CDR2 SVGEGT. V was pared by 6 bases and J by 6 bases, with 8 bases of the junction left unmatched. The CDR3 runs 14 residues. In DNA form, the CDR3 reads TGTGCCAGCAGCCCCGGGACAGGGGTTTCCGAGCAGTACTTC. Protein product: CASSPGTGVSEQYF.

V is TRBV2 and J is TRBJ2-7; 10 bases fit TRBD1. The V gene end was trimmed by 6 bases and the J gene end by 4 bases; junction bases not matched to a gene: 6. CDR1 is SNHLY, CDR2 FYNNEI, per germline. The CDR3 has 14 residues. The CDR3 region is CASSGQGEGYEQYF. CDR3 in DNA: TGTGCCAGCAGCGGACAGGGGGAGGGTTACGAGCAGTACTTC.